The 19 T cell receptor beta chains given below trace back to one sample, sequenced in a study of cytomegalovirus exposure and HLA in healthy donors. The PCR contained 60 Vbeta and 13 Jbeta primers. Sequencing used immunoSEQ multiplex PCR; TCRdb keeps in-frame clones, though not all of them. Found here are 150,000 or so clones, about 80% of them singletons; the top ten hold 13%. The sample consisted of PBMCs. These TCRs come from a man aged 35 to 55 in good health and CMV-seropositive.

This rearrangement joins TRBV19 to TRBJ2-6; D not certain. The length of the CDR3 is 17 residues. Trimming took off 2 bases at V and 1 base at J, with 12 bases between the two ends. In germline, CDR1 is LNHDA, CDR2 SQIVND (reference sequence). The CDR3: CASSISRQASGANVLTF. The CDR3 coding sequence is TGTGCCAGTAGTATAAGTCGTCAGGCGTCTGGGGCCAACGTCCTGACTTTC.

The gene calls are TRBV19 and TRBJ1-2, with 9 bases fitting TRBD1. The CDR3 runs 17 residues. Germline V lookup: CDR1 LNHDA, CDR2 SQIVND (reference sequence). Trimming took 6 bases from V and 6 from J; bases not matched to a gene: 17. The CDR3 region has the DNA TGTGCCAGTAGCCCCCCCCCAACGGGACAGGGTCCCCATGGCTACACCTTC. Encoded protein: CASSPPPTGQGPHGYTF.

In this sample, this clone turned up a few times. The rearrangement links TRBV4-3 to TRBJ2-7; TRBD2 matches at 11 bases. V trimming: 0 bases; J trimming: 13 bases; junction bases outside the gene matches: 5. The CDR3 sequence is 13 residues long. The germline gives CDR1 LGHNA, CDR2 YSLEER. CDR3: CASSQEPSGRRYF. As DNA, the CDR3 is TGCGCCAGCAGCCAAGAGCCTAGCGGGAGGAGATACTTC.

The chain joins TRBV19 to TRBJ1-1; 7 bases are shared with TRBD1. This CDR3 spans 13 amino acids. Germline CDR1 reads LNHDA; CDR2 reads SQIVND (reference sequence). V lost 5 bases and J lost 3; bases outside the gene matches: 3. In DNA, the CDR3 is TGTGCCAGTAGTGAAGGGGGCGACACTGAAGCTTTCTTT. Its translation is CASSEGGDTEAFF.

The chain links TRBV19 to TRBJ2-1; a weak D match, TRBD2 (6 bases). This CDR3 region has 14 residues. Germline CDR1 and CDR2: LNHDA and SQIVND (reference sequence). The ends were cut back, 1 base at V and 5 bases at J, with 9 bases in the middle. The CDR3 region has the DNA TGTGCCAGTAGTATAGTGGGGGGAGACAATGAGCAGTTCTTC. Protein sequence: CASSIVGGDNEQFF.

V and J are TRBV2 and TRBJ2-1; TRBD1 matches 12 bases. In germline, CDR1 is SNHLY, CDR2 FYNNEI. This CDR3 is built from 16 residues. The V and J ends lost 4 bases and 9 bases, in that order; junction bases with no gene match: 10. This CDR3 reads CASSATGTGGRGEQFF. The CDR3 bases are TGTGCCAGCAGTGCCACCGGGACAGGGGGCCGGGGTGAGCAGTTCTTC.

J is TRBJ2-2 and V is TRBV5-1; D is undetermined. The CDR3 covers 15 residues. Per the germline V gene, CDR1 is SGHRS and CDR2 is YFSETQ. The V end lost 0 bases, the J end lost 4 bases, and 10 bases lay between the germline ends. The chain's CDR3 is CASSLALTGTGELFF. In DNA form, the CDR3 reads TGCGCCAGCAGCTTGGCCCTTACGGGCACCGGGGAGCTGTTTTTT.

The CDR3 loop reads CASNPPGTGAYEQYF. DNA for the CDR3: TGTGCCAGCAATCCCCCCGGAACAGGGGCCTACGAGCAGTACTTC. The V call is TRBV6-1, the J call TRBJ2-7; 7 bases are shared with TRBD1. Germline V gene data show CDR1 as MNHNS and CDR2 as SASEGT. This CDR3 is built from 15 residues. Unmatched junction bases numbered 11, after V lost 7 bases and J lost 2 bases.

The gene calls are TRBV6-6 and TRBJ2-3; no clear D. The CDR3 consists of 12 residues. Germline V gene lookup returns CDR1 MNHNY and CDR2 SVGAGI (reference sequence). Trimming took off 5 bases at V and 2 bases at J, with 5 bases between the two ends. This CDR3 reads CASSTPTDTQYF. CDR3 in DNA: TGTGCCAGCAGTACTCCCACAGATACGCAGTATTTT.

The count of this clone is one. The junction departs from the called germline gene at one end, perhaps through a read error. This sample includes further DNA sequences coding for the same CDR3. The V call is TRBV18, the J call TRBJ2-7; 9 bases align to TRBD1. This CDR3 is 14 amino acids long. Germline V gene sequence: CDR1 KGHSH, CDR2 LQKENI. The CDR3 reads CASSEGPPPGQGWF. The CDR3 bases are TGTGCCAGCTCCGAAGGTCCCCCCCCGGGACAGGGATGGTTC.

CDR3 sequence (DNA): TGCGCCAGCAGCCGGGACAGGGAGGAACTAGGCTACACCTTC. Protein product: CASSRDREELGYTF. This rearrangement joins TRBV4-1 to TRBJ1-2, with TRBD1 matching over 9 bases. Germline lookup yields CDR1 MGHRA and CDR2 YSYEKL. The CDR3 is 14 residues long. The V segment lost 4 bases and the J segment 8 bases; nucleotides outside the gene matches: 8.

The CDR3 DNA sequence: TGCGCCAGCGGGGGGGCCGACACCGGGGAGCTGTTTTTT. It is translated as CASGGADTGELFF. V and J are TRBV5-1 and TRBJ2-2; weak D call: TRBD2 (7 bases). Germline CDR1 reads SGHRS; CDR2 reads YFSETQ. There are 13 residues in the CDR3. Trimming removed 7 bases from V and 3 bases from J, with 10 bases in between.

To note about this clone: Other DNA sequences in the sample encode the same CDR3. The rearrangement joins TRBV29-1 to TRBJ1-2, with a weak D call TRBD1 (6 bases). V was trimmed by 6 bases and J by 4 bases, leaving 9 bases between them. Germline assignment: CDR1 SQVTM and CDR2 ANQGSEA. The CDR3 totals 11 residues. The CDR3 loop is CSVRDTYGYTF. For the CDR3, the DNA is TGCAGCGTCCGGGACACCTATGGCTACACCTTC.

The CDR3 loop reads CATSRDYFPMYEQYF. The CDR3 DNA reads as TGTGCCACCAGCAGAGACTACTTCCCTATGTACGAGCAGTACTTC. The rearrangement uses TRBV15 and TRBJ2-7; D is uncertain. This CDR3 is 15 amino acids long. Trimming removed 0 bases from V and 4 bases from J, with 13 bases in between. CDR1 is LNHNV, CDR2 YYDKDF, per germline (reference sequence).

V gene TRBV15 combines with J gene TRBJ1-3; D unclear. This CDR3 is built from 14 residues. V shed 5 bases and J shed 2 bases, with 10 bases lying between them. Germline CDR1 reads LNHNV; CDR2 reads YYDKDF (reference sequence). The chain's CDR3 is CATSPQVAGNTIYF. The CDR3 coding sequence is TGTGCCACCAGCCCCCAGGTGGCTGGAAACACCATATATTTT.

This clone was observed a handful of times. The genes are TRBV6-1 and TRBJ1-1; TRBD1 agrees at 10 bases. The CDR3 has 14 residues. Germline CDR1 is MNHNS and CDR2 is SASEGT. J gave up 6 bases and V 7 bases, and 8 bases lay outside the gene matches. The DNA for the CDR3 is TGTGCCAGCACCCGGGACAGGGGAGACTCTGAAGCTTTCTTT. It yields the protein CASTRDRGDSEAFF.

This rearrangement joins TRBV5-5 to TRBJ2-5; D uncertain. From germline, CDR1 is SGHKS and CDR2 YYEKEE (reference sequence). Trimming cost V 0 bases and J 1 base, with 10 bases left between them. The CDR3 sequence is 15 residues long. This CDR3 is CASSLASGIQETQYF. The CDR3 region has the DNA TGTGCCAGCAGCTTGGCCTCAGGAATCCAAGAGACCCAGTACTTC. The whole variable domain, filled in from reference TRBV5-5 and TRBJ2-5, reads DAGVTQSPTHLIKTRGQQVTLRCSPISGHKSVSWYQQVLGQGPQFIFQYYEKEERGRGNFPDRFSARQFPNYSSELNVNALLLGDSALYLCASSLASGIQETQYFGPGTRLLVL.

The chain couples TRBV19 to TRBJ2-7; tentative D call: TRBD2 (5 bases). CDR3 length: 13 residues. Per the germline V gene, CDR1 is LNHDA and CDR2 is SQIVND (reference sequence). The V end lost 6 bases, the J end lost 3 bases, and 12 bases lay between the germline ends. CDR3 loop: CASSFGDYYEQYF. Here the CDR3 DNA reads TGTGCCAGTAGCTTCGGAGACTACTACGAGCAGTACTTC.

The gene calls are TRBV6-4 and TRBJ2-3; D gene unclear. Trimming stripped 5 bases from V and 1 base from J, with 13 bases between. The CDR3 has 15 amino acids. CDR1 is MRHNA, CDR2 SNTAGT, per germline. CDR3 residues: CASSLSSAGTDTQYF. The CDR3 DNA is TGTGCCAGCAGTCTTTCCTCGGCGGGCACAGATACGCAGTATTTT.